Given below is one T cell receptor beta chain in context. This record belongs to a study of T cells in Graves' hyperthyroidism and ophthalmopathy. Germline CDR1 reads SQVTM; CDR2 reads ANQGSEA. V shed 3 bases and J shed 0 bases, with 9 bases lying between them. CDR3 length equals 15 residues. RNA transcripts gave rise to amplified TCR beta CDR3 regions. During a first-round RT-PCR of the TCR CDR3, the HTBI primer set was used. TCRdb called the multiplex PCR reads again in MiXCR, with one record for every CDR3 protein. The repertoire includes about 560,000 distinct CDR3 sequences, about a sixth of them detected once, and 18% sits in the top ten. Calling Graves' hyperthyroidism stable meant ophthalmopathy did not progress within 18 months.

The V call is TRBV29-1, the J call TRBJ2-6; D gene unclear. This receptor was identified in a woman younger than 35 with Graves' hyperthyroidism. Sequenced sample: blood. The CDR3 loop reads CSVDEVGSGANVLTF. The CDR3 nucleotides read TGCAGCGTTGACGAGGTGGGCTCTGGGGCCAACGTCCTGACTTTC.